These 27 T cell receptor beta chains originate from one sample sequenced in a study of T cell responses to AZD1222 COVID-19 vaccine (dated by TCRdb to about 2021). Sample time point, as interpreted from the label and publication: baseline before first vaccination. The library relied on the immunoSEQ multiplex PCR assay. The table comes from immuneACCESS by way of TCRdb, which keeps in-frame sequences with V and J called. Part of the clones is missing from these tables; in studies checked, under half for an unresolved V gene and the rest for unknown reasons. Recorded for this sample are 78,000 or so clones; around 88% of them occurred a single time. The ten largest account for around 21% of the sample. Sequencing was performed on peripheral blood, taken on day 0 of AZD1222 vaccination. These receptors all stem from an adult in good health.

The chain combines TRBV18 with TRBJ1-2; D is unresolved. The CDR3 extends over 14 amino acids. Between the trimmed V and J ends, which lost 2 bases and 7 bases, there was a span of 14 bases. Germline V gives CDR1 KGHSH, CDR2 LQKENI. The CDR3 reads CASSPGSSRGGYTF. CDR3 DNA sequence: TGTGCCAGCTCACCAGGCAGCTCCCGAGGTGGCTACACCTTC.

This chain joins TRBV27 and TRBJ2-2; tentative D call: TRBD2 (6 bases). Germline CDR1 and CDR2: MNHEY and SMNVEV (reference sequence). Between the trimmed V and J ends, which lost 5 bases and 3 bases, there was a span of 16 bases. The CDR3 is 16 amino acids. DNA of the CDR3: TGTGCCAGCAGTACGACTAGGCGAACAGACACCGGGGAGCTGTTTTTT. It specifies CASSTTRRTDTGELFF.

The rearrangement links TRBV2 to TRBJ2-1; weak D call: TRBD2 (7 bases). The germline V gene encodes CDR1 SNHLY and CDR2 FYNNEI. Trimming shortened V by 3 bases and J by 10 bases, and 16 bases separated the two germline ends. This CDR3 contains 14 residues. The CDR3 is CASSDSFRGGEQFF. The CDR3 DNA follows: TGTGCCAGCAGTGATAGTTTCAGGGGAGGGGAGCAGTTCTTC.

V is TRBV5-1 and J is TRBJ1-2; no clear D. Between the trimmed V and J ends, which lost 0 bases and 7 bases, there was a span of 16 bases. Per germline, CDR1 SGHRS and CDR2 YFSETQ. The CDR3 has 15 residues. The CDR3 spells CASSLASRVLRGYTF. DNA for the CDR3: TGCGCCAGCAGCTTGGCATCGAGGGTTTTACGTGGCTACACCTTC.

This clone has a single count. CDR3 DNA sequence: TGTGCCAGCAGTGGCGGGCCGACGGTGAACTCCTACAATGAGCAGTTCTTC. It encodes CASSGGPTVNSYNEQFF. The chain recombines TRBV27 with TRBJ2-1, with a weak D call TRBD2 (5 bases). Germline assignment: CDR1 MNHEY and CDR2 SMNVEV (reference sequence). The CDR3 length is 17 residues. Trimming removed 5 bases at V and 0 bases at J, with 17 bases between.

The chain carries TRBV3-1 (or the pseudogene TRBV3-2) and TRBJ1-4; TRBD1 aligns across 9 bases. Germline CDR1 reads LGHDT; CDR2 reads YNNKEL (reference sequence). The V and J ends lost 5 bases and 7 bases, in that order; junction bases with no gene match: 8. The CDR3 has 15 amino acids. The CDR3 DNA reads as TGTGCCAGCAGCGCGCCGGGACAGGGCGGTGAAAAACTGTTTTTT. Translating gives CASSAPGQGGEKLFF.

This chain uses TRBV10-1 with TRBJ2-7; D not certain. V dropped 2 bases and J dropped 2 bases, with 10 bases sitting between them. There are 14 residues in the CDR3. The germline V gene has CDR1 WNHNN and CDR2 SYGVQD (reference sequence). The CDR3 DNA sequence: TGCGCCAGCAGTGAGACTGCCCGAGCCTACGAGCAGTACTTC. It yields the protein CASSETARAYEQYF.

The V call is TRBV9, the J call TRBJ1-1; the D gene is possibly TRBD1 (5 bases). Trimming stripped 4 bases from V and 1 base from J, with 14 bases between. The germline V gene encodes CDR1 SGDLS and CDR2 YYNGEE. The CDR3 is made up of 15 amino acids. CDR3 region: CASSPSPGPNTEAFF. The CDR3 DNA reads TGTGCCAGCAGCCCGTCACCGGGACCGAACACTGAAGCTTTCTTT.

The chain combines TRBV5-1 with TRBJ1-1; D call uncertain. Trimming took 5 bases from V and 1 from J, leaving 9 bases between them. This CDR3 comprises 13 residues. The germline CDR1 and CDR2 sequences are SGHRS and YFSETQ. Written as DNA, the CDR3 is TGCGCCAGCAGGCTGACGGGGAACACTGAAGCTTTCTTT. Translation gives CASRLTGNTEAFF.

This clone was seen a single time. CDR3 region: CATSRSGMETQYF. The CDR3 region has the DNA TGTGCCACCAGCAGATCCGGTATGGAGACCCAGTACTTC. The rearrangement uses TRBV15 and TRBJ2-5; no reliable D call. The V and J ends lost 2 bases and 5 bases respectively, with 9 bases between them. This CDR3 spans 13 amino acids. The V gene's germline CDR1 is LNHNV and CDR2 YYDKDF (reference sequence).

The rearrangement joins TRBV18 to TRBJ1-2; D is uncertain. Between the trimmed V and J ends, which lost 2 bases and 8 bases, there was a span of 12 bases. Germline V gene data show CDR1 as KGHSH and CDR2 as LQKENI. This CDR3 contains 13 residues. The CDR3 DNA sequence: TGTGCCAGCTCACCAGGGGTGGAATCCGGCTACACCTTC. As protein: CASSPGVESGYTF.

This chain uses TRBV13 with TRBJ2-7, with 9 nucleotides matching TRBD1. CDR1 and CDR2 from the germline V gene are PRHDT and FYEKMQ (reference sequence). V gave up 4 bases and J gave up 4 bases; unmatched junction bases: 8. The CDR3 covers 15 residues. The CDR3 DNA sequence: TGTGCCAGCAGCTCCACAGGGACAGGGCTTTACGAGCAGTACTTC. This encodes CASSSTGTGLYEQYF.

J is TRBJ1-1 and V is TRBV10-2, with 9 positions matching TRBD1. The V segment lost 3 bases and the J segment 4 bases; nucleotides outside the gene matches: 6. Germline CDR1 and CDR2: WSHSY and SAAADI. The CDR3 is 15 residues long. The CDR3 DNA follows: TGCGCCAGCAGTGAAACAGGGGGCAGGGGCACTGAAGCTTTCTTT. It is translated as CASSETGGRGTEAFF.

Written as DNA, the CDR3 is TGTGCCAGTAGTCCTTGGACAGGAGACGGGGAGCTGTTTTTT. This translates into CASSPWTGDGELFF. The chain recombines TRBV19 with TRBJ2-2, with 7 bases that match TRBD1. V lost 5 bases and J lost 7; bases outside the gene matches: 7. Germline lookup yields CDR1 LNHDA and CDR2 SQIVND (reference sequence). This CDR3 spans 14 amino acids. The full variable domain, its missing parts supplied by reference TRBV19 and TRBJ2-2, is DGGITQSPKYLFRKEGQNVTLSCEQNLNHDAMYWYRQDPGQGLRLIYYSQIVNDFQKGDIAEGYSVSREKKESFPLTVTSAQKNPTAFYLCASSPWTGDGELFFGEGSRLTVL.

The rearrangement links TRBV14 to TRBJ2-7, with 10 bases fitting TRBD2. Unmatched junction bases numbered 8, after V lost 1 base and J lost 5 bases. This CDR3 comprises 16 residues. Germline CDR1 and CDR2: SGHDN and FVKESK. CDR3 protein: CASSQAPGLANHEQYF. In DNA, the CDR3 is TGTGCCAGCAGCCAAGCCCCGGGACTAGCGAACCACGAGCAGTACTTC.

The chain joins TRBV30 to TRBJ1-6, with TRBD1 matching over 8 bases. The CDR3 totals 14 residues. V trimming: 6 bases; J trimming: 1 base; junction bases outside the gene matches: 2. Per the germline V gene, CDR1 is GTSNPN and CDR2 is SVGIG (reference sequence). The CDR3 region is CACRTGSYNSPLHF. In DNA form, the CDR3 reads TGTGCCTGCAGGACAGGGTCCTATAATTCACCCCTCCACTTT.

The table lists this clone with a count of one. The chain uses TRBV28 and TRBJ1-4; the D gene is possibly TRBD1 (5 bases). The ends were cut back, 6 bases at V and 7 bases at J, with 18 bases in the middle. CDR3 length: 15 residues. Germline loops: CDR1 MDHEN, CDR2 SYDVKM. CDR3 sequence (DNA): TGTGCCAGCAGCCTTATCGCCCCCCAGGGTGAAAAACTGTTTTTT. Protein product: CASSLIAPQGEKLFF.

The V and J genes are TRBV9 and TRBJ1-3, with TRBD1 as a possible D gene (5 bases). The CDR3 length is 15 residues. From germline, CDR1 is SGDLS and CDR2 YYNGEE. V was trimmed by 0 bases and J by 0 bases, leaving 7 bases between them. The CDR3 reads CASSVGQLSGNTIYF. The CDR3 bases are TGTGCCAGCAGCGTAGGACAGCTCTCTGGAAACACCATATATTTT.

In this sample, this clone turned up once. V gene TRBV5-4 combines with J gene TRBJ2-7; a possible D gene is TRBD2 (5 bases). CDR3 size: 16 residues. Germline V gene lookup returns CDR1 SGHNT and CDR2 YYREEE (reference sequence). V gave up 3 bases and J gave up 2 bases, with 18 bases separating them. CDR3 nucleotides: TGTGCCAGCAGCTCGCCCTCGACTGGCGGGCCCTACGAGCAGTACTTC. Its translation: CASSSPSTGGPYEQYF.

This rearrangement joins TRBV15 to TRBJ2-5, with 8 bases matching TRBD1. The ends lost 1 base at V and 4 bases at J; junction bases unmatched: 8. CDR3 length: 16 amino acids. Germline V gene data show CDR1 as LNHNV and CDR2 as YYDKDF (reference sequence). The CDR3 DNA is TGTGCCACCAGCAGAGGGGACAGGTCTTTGGGAGAGACCCAGTACTTC. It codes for CATSRGDRSLGETQYF.

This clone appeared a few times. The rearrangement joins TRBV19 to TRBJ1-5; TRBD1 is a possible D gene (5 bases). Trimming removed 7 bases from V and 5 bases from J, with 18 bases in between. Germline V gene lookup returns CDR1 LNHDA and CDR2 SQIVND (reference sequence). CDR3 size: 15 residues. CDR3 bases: TGTGCCAGTACTTGGGACTCGGGGGAGGATCAGCCCCAGCATTTT. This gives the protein CASTWDSGEDQPQHF.

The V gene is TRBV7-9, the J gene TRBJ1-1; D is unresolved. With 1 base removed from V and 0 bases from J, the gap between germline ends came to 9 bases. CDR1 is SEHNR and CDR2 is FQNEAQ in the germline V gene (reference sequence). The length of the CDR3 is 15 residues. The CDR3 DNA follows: TGTGCCAGCAGCTTAGGATCCGGGTTGAACACTGAAGCTTTCTTT. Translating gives CASSLGSGLNTEAFF.

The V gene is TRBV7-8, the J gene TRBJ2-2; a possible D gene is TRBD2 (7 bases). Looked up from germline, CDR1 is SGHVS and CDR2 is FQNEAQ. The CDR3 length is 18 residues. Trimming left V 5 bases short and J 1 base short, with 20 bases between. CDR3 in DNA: TGTGCCAGCAGCCCGACGACTAGGGGGGGATGGAACACCGGGGAGCTGTTTTTT. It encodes CASSPTTRGGWNTGELFF.

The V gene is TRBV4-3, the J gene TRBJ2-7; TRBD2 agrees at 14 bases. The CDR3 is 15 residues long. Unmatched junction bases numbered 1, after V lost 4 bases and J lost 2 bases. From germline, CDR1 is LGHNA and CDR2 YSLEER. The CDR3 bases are TGCGCCAGCAGCCGGGGACTAGCGGGAGCCTACGAGCAGTACTTC. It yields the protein CASSRGLAGAYEQYF.

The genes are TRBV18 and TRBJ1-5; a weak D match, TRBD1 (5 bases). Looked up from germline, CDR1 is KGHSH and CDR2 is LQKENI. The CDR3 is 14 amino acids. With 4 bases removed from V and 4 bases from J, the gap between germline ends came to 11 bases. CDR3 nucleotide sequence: TGTGCCAGCTCACGCCGGGACGGAAATCAGCCCCAGCATTTT. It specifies CASSRRDGNQPQHF.

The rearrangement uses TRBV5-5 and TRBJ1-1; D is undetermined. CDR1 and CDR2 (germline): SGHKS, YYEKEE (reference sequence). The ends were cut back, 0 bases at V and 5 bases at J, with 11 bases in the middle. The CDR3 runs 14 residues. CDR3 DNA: TGTGCCAGCAGCTTGGAGGTGGCGTTGACTGAAGCTTTCTTT. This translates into CASSLEVALTEAFF. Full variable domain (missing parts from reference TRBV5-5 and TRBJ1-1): DAGVTQSPTHLIKTRGQQVTLRCSPISGHKSVSWYQQVLGQGPQFIFQYYEKEERGRGNFPDRFSARQFPNYSSELNVNALLLGDSALYLCASSLEVALTEAFFGQGTRLTVV.

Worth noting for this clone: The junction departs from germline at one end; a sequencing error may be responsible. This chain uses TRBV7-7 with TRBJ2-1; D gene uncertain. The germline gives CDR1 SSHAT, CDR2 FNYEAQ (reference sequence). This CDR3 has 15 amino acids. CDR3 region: CASSSGSTGNNEQFF. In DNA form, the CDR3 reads TGTGCTAGCAGCTCCGGTTCGACTGGGAACAATGAGCAGTTCTTC.